What follows is one T cell receptor beta chain and its context. The antigen remains unidentified. As for the donors, each was a healthy bone marrow donor. PCR used 60 Vbeta primers and 13 Jbeta primers. The method was immunoSEQ multiplex PCR; TCRdb's version includes in-frame clones alone and lacks a portion of them. The sample records some 71,000 clones, 55% to 80% being singletons. The CDR3 length is 15 residues. V was shortened by 6 bases and J by 0 bases, with 12 bases between the two germline ends. Germline lookup yields CDR1 SNHLY and CDR2 FYNNEI. This sample was taken from a study of cytomegalovirus exposure and HLA in healthy donors. General study results and limits: Fewer N-insertions (relative to the roughly 610-donor mean) were reportedly seen in an Asian-associated ancestry cluster in a later analysis. Sequences of the TCR beta chain were said to predict the HLA-A and HLA-B alleles of most subjects accurately.

The source is a man aged 40-50 years in good health and CMV-seropositive. Sequenced material: PBMCs. The rearrangement links TRBV2 to TRBJ1-5, with D hard to call. CDR3 in amino acids: CASSTTRNSNQPQHF. The CDR3 coding sequence is TGTGCCAGCAGCACCACCAGAAATAGCAATCAGCCCCAGCATTTT.